These 11 T cell receptor beta chains came from one sample sequenced in a study of cytomegalovirus exposure and HLA in healthy donors. The PCR had 60 Vbeta and 13 Jbeta primers. The assay was immunoSEQ multiplex PCR, and TCRdb's table has in-frame clones only and misses some. The specimen's table records about 130,000 clones. The sample taken for sequencing was PBMCs. The receptors were gathered from a woman aged 60 to 75 in good health and CMV-seronegative.

V and J are TRBV27 and TRBJ1-1, with a tentative D call TRBD1 (5 bases). CDR1 MNHEY and CDR2 SMNVEV come from the germline V gene (reference sequence). The CDR3 is made up of 15 amino acids. V lost 2 bases and J lost 5, with 15 bases in between. The CDR3: CASSLGTAGGTEAFF. The CDR3 DNA reads as TGTGCCAGCAGTTTAGGTACCGCCGGGGGAACTGAAGCTTTCTTT.

V is TRBV5-1 and J is TRBJ2-3; D uncertain. The CDR3 has 13 residues. Germline CDR1 SGHRS, CDR2 YFSETQ. The V end lost 4 bases, the J end lost 3 bases, and 9 bases lay between the germline ends. The CDR3 DNA sequence: TGCGCCAGCAGCGTAGTCCCGACAGATACGCAGTATTTT. Translation gives CASSVVPTDTQYF.

The V gene is TRBV6-5, the J gene TRBJ1-2; D is uncertain. V was trimmed by 0 bases and J by 4 bases, leaving 15 bases between them. The CDR3 consists of 16 residues. Germline V gene data show CDR1 as MNHEY and CDR2 as SVGAGI. CDR3 bases: TGTGCCAGCAGTTACTCAGCCACCCAAGAACTCTATGGCTACACCTTC. Residues: CASSYSATQELYGYTF.

The chain uses TRBV7-9 and TRBJ1-1; tentative D call: TRBD1 (5 bases). V was cut by 5 bases and J by 4 bases, with 20 bases left in between. CDR3 size: 16 residues. From germline, CDR1 is SEHNR and CDR2 FQNEAQ (reference sequence). The DNA for the CDR3 is TGTGCCAGCAGCCCCGGGACGGGGGGGGGAGGCACTGAAGCTTTCTTT. It yields the protein CASSPGTGGGGTEAFF.

V and J are TRBV6-5 and TRBJ1-1; 7 positions match TRBD1. In germline, CDR1 is MNHEY, CDR2 SVGAGI. Unmatched junction bases numbered 4, after V lost 2 bases and J lost 7 bases. The CDR3 spans 13 residues. The CDR3 nucleotides are TGTGCCAGCAGTTACGACAGGGATGGTGAAGCTTTCTTT. It encodes CASSYDRDGEAFF.

The chain has TRBV6-5 and TRBJ2-7; TRBD2 matches 12 bases. CDR1 MNHEY and CDR2 SVGAGI come from the germline V gene. The trim removed 6 bases at V and 6 bases at J, leaving 6 bases unmatched. This CDR3 region has 14 residues. Here the CDR3 reads CASRGLAGRTEQYF. The CDR3 region has the DNA TGTGCCAGCAGAGGACTAGCGGGAAGAACCGAGCAGTACTTC.

The gene calls are TRBV7-6 and TRBJ1-3; the match to TRBD1 covers 10 bases. The CDR3 covers 16 residues. Germline-derived CDR1 and CDR2 are SGHVS and FNYEAQ. V trimming: 1 base; J trimming: 4 bases; junction bases outside the gene matches: 4. This CDR3 reads CASSLEGTGAGNTIYF. The CDR3 DNA is TGTGCCAGCAGCTTAGAGGGGACAGGGGCAGGAAACACCATATATTTT.

V usage is TRBV7-6 and J usage is TRBJ1-2; 8 nucleotides align to TRBD1. The ends lost 5 bases at V and 8 bases at J; junction bases unmatched: 4. Germline CDR1 and CDR2: SGHVS and FNYEAQ. The CDR3 contains 12 residues. DNA of the CDR3: TGTGCCAGCAGCCCGGGACAGGTGGGCTACACCTTC. It translates to CASSPGQVGYTF.

CDR3: CASSPPSSETQYF. CDR3 coding DNA: TGTGCCAGCTCACCACCATCCTCAGAGACCCAGTACTTC. This sequence joins TRBV18 and TRBJ2-5; no definite D call. Germline loops: CDR1 KGHSH, CDR2 LQKENI. The CDR3 covers 13 residues. Trimming removed 0 bases from V and 4 bases from J, with 6 bases in between. The full variable domain, with the rest looked up from reference TRBV18 and TRBJ2-5, is NAGVMQNPRHLVRRRGQEARLRCSPMKGHSHVYWYRQLPEEGLKFMVYLQKENIIDESGMPKERFSAEFPKEGPSILRIQQVVRGDSAAYFCASSPPSSETQYFGPGTRLLVL.

This chain links TRBV5-1 with TRBJ2-3; D gene uncertain. This CDR3 region has 13 residues. Trimming removed 2 bases at V and 4 bases at J, with 8 bases between. Germline V gene sequence: CDR1 SGHRS, CDR2 YFSETQ. The CDR3 reads CASSFPGADTQYF. DNA for the CDR3: TGCGCCAGCAGCTTCCCCGGTGCAGATACGCAGTATTTT.

The V call is TRBV6-4, the J call TRBJ2-3; TRBD2 aligns across 9 bases. V was pared by 9 bases and J by 0 bases, with 7 bases of the junction left unmatched. This CDR3 is built from 15 residues. CDR1 MRHNA and CDR2 SNTAGT come from the germline V gene. DNA for the CDR3: TGTGCCAGGAGACTAGCGGAAACTAGCACAGATACGCAGTATTTT. Residues: CARRLAETSTDTQYF.